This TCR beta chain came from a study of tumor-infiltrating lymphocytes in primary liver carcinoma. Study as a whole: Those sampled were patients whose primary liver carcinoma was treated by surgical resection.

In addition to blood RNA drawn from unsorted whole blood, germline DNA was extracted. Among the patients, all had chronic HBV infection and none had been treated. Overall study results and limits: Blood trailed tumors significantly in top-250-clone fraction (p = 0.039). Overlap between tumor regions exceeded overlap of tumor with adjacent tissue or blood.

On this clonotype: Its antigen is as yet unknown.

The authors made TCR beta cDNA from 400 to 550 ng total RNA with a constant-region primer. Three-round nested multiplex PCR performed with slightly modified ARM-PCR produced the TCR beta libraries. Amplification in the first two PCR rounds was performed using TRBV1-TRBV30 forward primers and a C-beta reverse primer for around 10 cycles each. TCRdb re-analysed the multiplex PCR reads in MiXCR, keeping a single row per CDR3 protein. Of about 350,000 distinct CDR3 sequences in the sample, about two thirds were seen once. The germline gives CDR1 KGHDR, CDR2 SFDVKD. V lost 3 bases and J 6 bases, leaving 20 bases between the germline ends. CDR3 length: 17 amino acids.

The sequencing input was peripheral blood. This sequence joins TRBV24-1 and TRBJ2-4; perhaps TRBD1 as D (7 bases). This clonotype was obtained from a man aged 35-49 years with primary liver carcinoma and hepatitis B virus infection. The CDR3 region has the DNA TGTGCCACCAGTGATCCCACCAGGGGGGCTCGAGGAAACATTCAGTACTTC. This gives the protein CATSDPTRGARGNIQYF.